This T cell receptor beta chain comes out of a study of STAT3 mutations in large granular lymphocyte leukemia. Findings and limits, study-wide: Clonal expansion was inferred from other time points because no sample existed at each clone's first appearance. In T-cell large granular lymphocyte leukemia, about half of patients showed multiple immunodominant subclonotypes. A small but highly pathogenic clone may have been missed. In about 30% of the 18 patients, new TCR clonotypes emerged after therapy. In several patients, dominant TCR clone burden exceeded STAT3 mutant burden.

Generated by immunoSEQ multiplex PCR, the TCRdb table keeps only in-frame clones and is missing some. The sample holds 16,000 or so clones, about four fifths seen once. On this clone: Its specificity is not known.

The sequenced material came from peripheral blood mononuclear cells. The TCR sequence derives from a man aged 45 to 65 with T-cell large granular lymphocyte leukemia. Some clones in this sample may be carry-over from other donors' samples.

As DNA, the CDR3 is TGTGCCTGGAGGAACGGGCCTAGCACAGATACGCAGTATTTT. Its translation: CAWRNGPSTDTQYF. The rearrangement uses TRBV30 and TRBJ2-3; D gene unclear. CDR1 and CDR2 (germline): GTSNPN, SVGIG (reference sequence). The V and J ends lost 3 bases and 0 bases respectively, with 10 bases between them. This CDR3 has 14 amino acids.